This T cell receptor (beta chain) comes out of a study of blood T cell repertoires in COVID-19. In the study overall: Some COVID-19 samples were acute and others convalescent; all came from the United States, Italy and Spain. Nucleic acid was either cDNA or gDNA, and it came from T cells, B-cell-depleted T cells, or PBMCs.

Per the germline V gene, CDR1 is LNHDA and CDR2 is SQIVND (reference sequence). The CDR3 runs to 15 residues. The V gene end was trimmed by 1 base and the J gene end by 9 bases; junction bases not matched to a gene: 4. Clones were sequenced by immunoSEQ multiplex PCR, and TCRdb holds only the in-frame ones, with some missing. Here the sample spans 250,000 or so clones, about 80% being singletons. In this sample, this clone turned up a few times. The same CDR3 can be traced to other DNA sequences in this sample. Participant-given clinical history determined each cohort assignment. Resolution of symptoms, clearance, or two negative PCRs was present in recovered Cohort 3 donors.

The rearrangement uses TRBV19 and TRBJ2-1; 12 nucleotides match TRBD2. Sequencing input: PBMCs or T cells enriched from blood (not recorded which). The TCR originated in a man aged 55 to 69 who had recovered from COVID-19. Written as DNA, the CDR3 is TGTGCCAGTAGTATAGCTAGCGGGGGGGCGAGTGAGCAGTTCTTC. It is translated as CASSIASGGASEQFF.